These T cell receptor beta chains were read from a single sample in a study of cytomegalovirus exposure and HLA in healthy donors. Using immunoSEQ multiplex PCR, the repertoire was profiled, and TCRdb retains in-frame clones only, with some absent. The sample table sets out about 110,000 clones. The sample comprised PBMCs. These receptor sequences come from a man aged 40-55 years in good health and CMV-seropositive. CDR3s include the opening cysteine and the closing phenylalanine or tryptophan. Each record gives: V gene, D gene, J gene, CDR3 DNA, CDR3 protein. D genes are given only for firm matches.

v_call: TRBV6-6; d_call: .; j_call: TRBJ1-5; cdr3_nt: TGTGCCAGCAGTAGAACAGGGATCGGCAATCAGCCCCAGCATTTT; cdr3_aa: CASSRTGIGNQPQHF
v_call: TRBV5-4; d_call: .; j_call: TRBJ1-6; cdr3_nt: TGTGCCAGCAGCTCTACGGTGCATAATTCACCCCTCCACTTT; cdr3_aa: CASSSTVHNSPLHF
v_call: TRBV7-9; d_call: .; j_call: TRBJ2-3; cdr3_nt: TGTGCCAGCAGCTCCACCCCCACGCGTTTCACAGATACGCAGTATTTT; cdr3_aa: CASSSTPTRFTDTQYF
v_call: TRBV7-9; d_call: .; j_call: TRBJ2-7; cdr3_nt: TGTGCCAGCACGCGTGCCGGAATCGGGAACGAGCAGTACTTC; cdr3_aa: CASTRAGIGNEQYF
v_call: TRBV5-1; d_call: TRBD2; j_call: TRBJ2-1; cdr3_nt: TGCGCCAGCAGCTTGGCTCCTAGCGGGAGTCCTGAGCAGTTCTTC; cdr3_aa: CASSLAPSGSPEQFF
v_call: TRBV7-9; d_call: TRBD1; j_call: TRBJ1-1; cdr3_nt: TGTGCCAGCAGCTTGGGACAGGGCACGACGTCAACTGAAGCTTTCTTT; cdr3_aa: CASSLGQGTTSTEAFF
v_call: TRBV28; d_call: .; j_call: TRBJ1-1; cdr3_nt: TGTGCCAGCAGTCCCTCCCAGGGAATGAACACTGAAGCTTTCTTT; cdr3_aa: CASSPSQGMNTEAFF
v_call: TRBV9; d_call: TRBD2; j_call: TRBJ2-1; cdr3_nt: TGTGCCAGCAGCGTAGCTCCCGGTTCTAGCGGGAGTAATGAGCAGTTCTTC; cdr3_aa: CASSVAPGSSGSNEQFF
v_call: TRBV7-2; d_call: TRBD2; j_call: TRBJ2-7; cdr3_nt: TGTGCCAGCAGTTCTCAGACTAGCGGGAGGGGGGAGCAGTACTTC; cdr3_aa: CASSSQTSGRGEQYF
v_call: TRBV10-3; d_call: .; j_call: TRBJ2-3; cdr3_nt: TGTGCCACCACTCCCGCAGATACGCAGTATTTT; cdr3_aa: CATTPADTQYF
v_call: TRBV6-1; d_call: TRBD1; j_call: TRBJ1-5; cdr3_nt: TGTGCCAGCAGTGGGCCGGGACAGGGGGCCCGTGGCAATCAGCCCCAGCATTTT; cdr3_aa: CASSGPGQGARGNQPQHF
v_call: TRBV2; d_call: TRBD1; j_call: TRBJ2-3; cdr3_nt: TGTGCCAGTCCGCTATCCAGGACAGGGGTGGCAGATACGCAGTATTTT; cdr3_aa: CASPLSRTGVADTQYF
v_call: TRBV5-5; d_call: .; j_call: TRBJ2-7; cdr3_nt: TGTGCCAGCAGCTTGGACAGGCCCCTTTACGAGCAGTACTTC; cdr3_aa: CASSLDRPLYEQYF
v_call: TRBV2; d_call: TRBD1; j_call: TRBJ2-7; cdr3_nt: TGTGCCGGGGGACGGGACAGTGATTACGAGCAGTACTTC; cdr3_aa: CAGGRDSDYEQYF
v_call: TRBV5-8; d_call: .; j_call: TRBJ2-2; cdr3_nt: TGTGCCAGCAGCTTGGGGCTAGTCGGCAACGGGGAGCTGTTTTTT; cdr3_aa: CASSLGLVGNGELFF
v_call: TRBV18; d_call: .; j_call: TRBJ2-5; cdr3_nt: TGTGCCAGCTCGGGGCTAGAGACCCAGTACTTC; cdr3_aa: CASSGLETQYF
v_call: TRBV2; d_call: .; j_call: TRBJ1-2; cdr3_nt: TGTGCCAGCAGCACCGGGACAATCTATGGCTACACCTTC; cdr3_aa: CASSTGTIYGYTF
v_call: TRBV7-6; d_call: .; j_call: TRBJ2-2; cdr3_nt: TGTGCCAGCAGCCTAGAGACTAGTTTCTTACGTCCCGGGGAGCTGTTTTTT; cdr3_aa: CASSLETSFLRPGELFF
v_call: TRBV10-1; d_call: .; j_call: TRBJ2-5; cdr3_nt: TGCGCCAGCAGCCCCTCCGGACAGTGGCGAGAGACCCAGTACTTC; cdr3_aa: CASSPSGQWRETQYF
v_call: TRBV11-2; d_call: .; j_call: TRBJ2-7; cdr3_nt: TGTGCCAGCAGCCCGGGAGAAGGTTGGCGCGAGCAGTACTTC; cdr3_aa: CASSPGEGWREQYF
v_call: TRBV2; d_call: TRBD1; j_call: TRBJ2-1; cdr3_nt: TGTGCCAGCAGTCGACAGGGGGCCCACAATGAGCAGTTCTTC; cdr3_aa: CASSRQGAHNEQFF
v_call: TRBV7-9; d_call: .; j_call: TRBJ1-4; cdr3_nt: TGTGCCAGCAGCGGTCGGAATGAAAAACTGTTTTTT; cdr3_aa: CASSGRNEKLFF
v_call: TRBV30; d_call: TRBD1; j_call: TRBJ1-1; cdr3_nt: TGTGCCTGGAGTGCTAATCAGGGGGGAGCTTTCTTT; cdr3_aa: CAWSANQGGAFF
v_call: TRBV27; d_call: TRBD1; j_call: TRBJ2-7; cdr3_nt: TGTGCCAGCAGTTCCGGGACAGGGCCCTACGAGCAGTACTTC; cdr3_aa: CASSSGTGPYEQYF
v_call: TRBV11-3; d_call: TRBD2; j_call: TRBJ2-1; cdr3_nt: TGTGCCAGCAGCCTGTATGGACTAGCGGGAAACAATGAGCAGTTCTTC; cdr3_aa: CASSLYGLAGNNEQFF
v_call: TRBV7-7; d_call: .; j_call: TRBJ2-3; cdr3_nt: TGTGCCAGCAGCTTAGGACAGTCCCCGCTCACAGATACGCAGTATTTT; cdr3_aa: CASSLGQSPLTDTQYF
v_call: TRBV29-1; d_call: TRBD1; j_call: TRBJ1-1; cdr3_nt: TGCAGCGTCCACACAGGGGGTAGAGACACTGAAGCTTTCTTT; cdr3_aa: CSVHTGGRDTEAFF
v_call: TRBV5-6; d_call: .; j_call: TRBJ1-5; cdr3_nt: TGTGCCAGCAGCTTGGGGGGGGGACAGCCCCAGCATTTT; cdr3_aa: CASSLGGGQPQHF
v_call: TRBV28; d_call: .; j_call: TRBJ2-7; cdr3_nt: TGTGCCAGCAGTTTATTTACGGGTTACCTGTACTTC; cdr3_aa: CASSLFTGYLYF
v_call: TRBV7-2; d_call: .; j_call: TRBJ2-5; cdr3_nt: TGTGCCAGCAGCTTAGGGGGCAGCCAAGAGACCCAGTACTTC; cdr3_aa: CASSLGGSQETQYF
v_call: TRBV28; d_call: .; j_call: TRBJ1-1; cdr3_nt: TGTGCCAGCTCACCTACCTGGAACACTGAAGCTTTCTTT; cdr3_aa: CASSPTWNTEAFF
v_call: TRBV19; d_call: TRBD1; j_call: TRBJ2-7; cdr3_nt: TGTGCCAGTACCGACAGGGGCGCCCTCGGAAGAAAAGGAGAGCAGTACTTC; cdr3_aa: CASTDRGALGRKGEQYF
v_call: TRBV29-1; d_call: TRBD1; j_call: TRBJ2-5; cdr3_nt: TGCAGCGTTCCCTCGGACAGGGGATACGAGACCCAGTACTTC; cdr3_aa: CSVPSDRGYETQYF
v_call: TRBV9; d_call: .; j_call: TRBJ1-2; cdr3_nt: TGTGCCAGCAGCGTAGACGATGGCGGCTACACCTTC; cdr3_aa: CASSVDDGGYTF
v_call: TRBV28; d_call: .; j_call: TRBJ1-1; cdr3_nt: TGTGCCAGCACCCCGGAAGTCTCCTTGGCGGCTGAAGCTTTCTTT; cdr3_aa: CASTPEVSLAAEAFF
v_call: TRBV5-1; d_call: TRBD1; j_call: TRBJ2-2; cdr3_nt: TGCGCCAGCAGCTTGACGGGACAGGGATCTAGCGGGGAGCTGTTTTTT; cdr3_aa: CASSLTGQGSSGELFF
v_call: TRBV4-3; d_call: .; j_call: TRBJ2-1; cdr3_nt: TGCGCCAGCAGCCAAGGGGGGGTCCCATACAATGAGCAGTTCTTC; cdr3_aa: CASSQGGVPYNEQFF
v_call: TRBV28; d_call: TRBD1; j_call: TRBJ1-3; cdr3_nt: TGTGCCAGCAGTTGGACCGGGGACAGGGGAGGACGGCCGAAGAGCTATTTT; cdr3_aa: CASSWTGDRGGRPKSYF
v_call: TRBV28; d_call: TRBD2; j_call: TRBJ2-5; cdr3_nt: TGTGCCAGCAGGGGGGGTAGCGGGAGCGAGAAGACCCAGTACTTC; cdr3_aa: CASRGGSGSEKTQYF
v_call: TRBV6-6; d_call: TRBD1; j_call: TRBJ1-1; cdr3_nt: TGTGCCAGCAGTTACTCATGGACAGGGGCGAACACTGAAGCTTTCTTT; cdr3_aa: CASSYSWTGANTEAFF